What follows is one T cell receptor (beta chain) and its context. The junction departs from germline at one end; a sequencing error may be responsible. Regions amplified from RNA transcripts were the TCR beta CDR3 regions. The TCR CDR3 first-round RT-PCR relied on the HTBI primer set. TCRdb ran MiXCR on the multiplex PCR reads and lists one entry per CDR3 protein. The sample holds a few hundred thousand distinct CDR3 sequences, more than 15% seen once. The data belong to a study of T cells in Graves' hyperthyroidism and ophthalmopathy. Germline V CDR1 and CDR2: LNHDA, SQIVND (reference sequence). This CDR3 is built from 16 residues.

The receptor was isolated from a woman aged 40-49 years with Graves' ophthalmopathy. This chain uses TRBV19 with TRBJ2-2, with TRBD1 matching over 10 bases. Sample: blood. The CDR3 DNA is TGTGCCAGTAGTATAGGACAGGGGGCGAAGACCGGGGAGCTGTTTTTT. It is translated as CASSIGQGAKTGELFF.